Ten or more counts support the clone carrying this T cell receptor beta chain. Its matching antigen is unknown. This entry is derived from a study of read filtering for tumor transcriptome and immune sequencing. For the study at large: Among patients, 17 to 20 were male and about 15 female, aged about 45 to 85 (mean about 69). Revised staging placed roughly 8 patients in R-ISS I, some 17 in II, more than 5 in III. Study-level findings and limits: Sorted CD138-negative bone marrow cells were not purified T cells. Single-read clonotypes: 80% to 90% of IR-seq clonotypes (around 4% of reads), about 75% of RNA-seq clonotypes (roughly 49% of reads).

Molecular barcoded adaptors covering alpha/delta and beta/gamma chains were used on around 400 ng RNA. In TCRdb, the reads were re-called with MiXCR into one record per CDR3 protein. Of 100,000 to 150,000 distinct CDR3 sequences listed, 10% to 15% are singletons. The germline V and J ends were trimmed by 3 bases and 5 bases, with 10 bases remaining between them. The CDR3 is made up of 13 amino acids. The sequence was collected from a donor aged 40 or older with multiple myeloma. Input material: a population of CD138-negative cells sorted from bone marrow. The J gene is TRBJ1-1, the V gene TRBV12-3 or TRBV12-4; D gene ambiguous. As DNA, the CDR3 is TGTGCCAGCAGTTTCGGGGTAGAAACTGAAGCTTTCTTT. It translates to CASSFGVETEAFF.